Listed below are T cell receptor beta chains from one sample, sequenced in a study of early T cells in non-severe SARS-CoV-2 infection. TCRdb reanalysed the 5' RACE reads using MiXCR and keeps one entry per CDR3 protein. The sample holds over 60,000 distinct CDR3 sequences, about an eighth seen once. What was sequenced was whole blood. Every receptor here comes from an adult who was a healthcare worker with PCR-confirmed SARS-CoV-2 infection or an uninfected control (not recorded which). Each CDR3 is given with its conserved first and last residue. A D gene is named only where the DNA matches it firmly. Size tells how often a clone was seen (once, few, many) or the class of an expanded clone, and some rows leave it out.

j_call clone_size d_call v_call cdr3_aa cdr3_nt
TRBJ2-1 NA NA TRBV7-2 CASSLNPVDEQFF TGTGCCAGCAGCTTAAACCCGGTGGACGAGCAGTTCTTC
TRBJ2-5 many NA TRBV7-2 CASSLAGVMETQYF TGTGCCAGCAGCTTAGCCGGGGTGATGGAGACCCAGTACTTC
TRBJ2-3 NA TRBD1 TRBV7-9 CASSPTGNAPADTQYF TGTGCCAGCAGCCCGACAGGGAATGCCCCGGCGGATACGCAGTATTTT
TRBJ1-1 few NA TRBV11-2 CASSLLQVGTEAFF TGTGCCAGCAGCTTACTCCAGGTGGGCACTGAAGCTTTCTTT
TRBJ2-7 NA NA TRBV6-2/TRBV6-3 CASSPLTEQYF TGTGCCAGCAGCCCCCTGACGGAGCAGTACTTC
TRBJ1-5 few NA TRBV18 CASSAGPINQPQHF TGTGCCAGCTCAGCAGGGCCGATCAATCAGCCCCAGCATTTT
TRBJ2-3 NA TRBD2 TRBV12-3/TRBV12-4 CASSGLAGHTDTQYF TGTGCCAGCAGTGGACTAGCGGGACACACAGATACGCAGTATTTT
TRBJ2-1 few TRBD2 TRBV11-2 CASKTIAGVHNEQFF TGTGCCAGCAAGACTATAGCGGGGGTACACAATGAGCAGTTCTTC
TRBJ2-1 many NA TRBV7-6 CASSLGALVGWNEQFF TGTGCCAGCAGCCTGGGGGCCTTAGTTGGGTGGAATGAGCAGTTCTTC
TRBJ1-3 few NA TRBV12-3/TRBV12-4 CASSLAGPSSGNTIYF TGTGCCAGCAGTTTAGCAGGACCGTCCTCTGGAAACACCATATATTTT
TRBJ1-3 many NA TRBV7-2 CASSLKAGPSGNTIYF TGTGCCAGCAGCCTGAAGGCAGGGCCCTCTGGAAACACCATATATTTT
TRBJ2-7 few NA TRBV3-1 CASSQHGTAYEQYF TGTGCCAGCAGCCAGCACGGGACGGCCTACGAGCAGTACTTC
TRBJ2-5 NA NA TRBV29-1 CSVEGGETQYF TGCAGCGTTGAGGGGGGTGAGACCCAGTACTTC
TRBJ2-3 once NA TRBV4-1 CASSQSAGGTDTQYF TGCGCCAGCAGCCAATCAGCAGGGGGCACAGATACGCAGTATTTT
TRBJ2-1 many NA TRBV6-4 CASSVTGTRSYNEQFF TGTGCCAGCAGTGTAACCGGGACACGCTCCTACAATGAGCAGTTCTTC
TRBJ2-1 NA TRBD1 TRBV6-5 CASRPGQGRWNEQFF TGTGCCAGCAGACCGGGACAGGGGAGATGGAATGAGCAGTTCTTC
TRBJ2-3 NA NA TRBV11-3 CASSRGQDTQYF TGTGCCAGCTCCAGGGGTCAAGATACGCAGTATTTT
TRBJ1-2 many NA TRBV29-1 CSVDLRLYGYTF TGCAGCGTTGATCTACGGCTCTATGGCTACACCTTC